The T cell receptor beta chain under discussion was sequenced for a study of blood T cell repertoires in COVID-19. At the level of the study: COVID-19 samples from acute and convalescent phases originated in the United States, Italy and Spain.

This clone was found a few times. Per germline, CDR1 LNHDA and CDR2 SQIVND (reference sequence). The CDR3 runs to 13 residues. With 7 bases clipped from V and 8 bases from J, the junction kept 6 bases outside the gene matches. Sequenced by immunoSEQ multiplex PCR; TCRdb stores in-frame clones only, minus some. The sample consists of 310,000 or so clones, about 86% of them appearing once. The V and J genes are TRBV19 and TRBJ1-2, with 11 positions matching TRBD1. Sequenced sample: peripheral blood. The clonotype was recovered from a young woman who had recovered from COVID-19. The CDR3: CASNTDRGHGYTF. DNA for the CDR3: TGTGCCAGTAACACGGACAGGGGGCACGGCTACACCTTC.